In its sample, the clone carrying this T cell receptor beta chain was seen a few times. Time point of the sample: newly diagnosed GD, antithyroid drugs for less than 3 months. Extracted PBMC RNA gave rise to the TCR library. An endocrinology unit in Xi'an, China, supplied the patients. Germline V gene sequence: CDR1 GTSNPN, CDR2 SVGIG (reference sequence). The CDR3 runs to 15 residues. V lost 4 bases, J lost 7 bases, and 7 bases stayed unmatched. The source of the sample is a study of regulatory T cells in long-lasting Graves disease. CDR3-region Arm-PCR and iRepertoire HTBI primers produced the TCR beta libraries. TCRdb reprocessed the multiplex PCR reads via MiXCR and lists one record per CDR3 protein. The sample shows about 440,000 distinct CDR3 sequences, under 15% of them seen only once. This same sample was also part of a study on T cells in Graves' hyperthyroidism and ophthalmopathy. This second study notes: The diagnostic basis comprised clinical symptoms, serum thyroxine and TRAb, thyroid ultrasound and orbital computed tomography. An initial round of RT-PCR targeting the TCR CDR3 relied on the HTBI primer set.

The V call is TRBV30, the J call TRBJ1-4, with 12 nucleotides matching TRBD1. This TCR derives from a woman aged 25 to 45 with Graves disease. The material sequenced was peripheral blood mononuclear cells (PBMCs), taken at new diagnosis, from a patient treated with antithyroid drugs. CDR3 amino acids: CAWTLEGQGAEKLFF. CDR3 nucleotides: TGTGCCTGGACCCTAGAGGGACAGGGGGCTGAAAAACTGTTTTTT.